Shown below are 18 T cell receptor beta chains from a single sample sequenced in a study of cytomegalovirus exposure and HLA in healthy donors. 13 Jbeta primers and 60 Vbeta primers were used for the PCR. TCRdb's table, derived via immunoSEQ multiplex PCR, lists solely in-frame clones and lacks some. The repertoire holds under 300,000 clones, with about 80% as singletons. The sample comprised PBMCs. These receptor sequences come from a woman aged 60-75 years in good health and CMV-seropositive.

CDR3 DNA sequence: TGTGCCAGCAGCCAGGGACTAGTGGGCCGATACAATGAGCAGTTCTTC. It specifies CASSQGLVGRYNEQFF. This chain links TRBV7-2 with TRBJ2-1; TRBD2 matches at 8 bases. This CDR3 contains 16 residues. The junction had 10 bases not matched to a gene; V was cut back by 5 bases and J by 4 bases. Germline values: CDR1 SGHTA, CDR2 FQGNSA.

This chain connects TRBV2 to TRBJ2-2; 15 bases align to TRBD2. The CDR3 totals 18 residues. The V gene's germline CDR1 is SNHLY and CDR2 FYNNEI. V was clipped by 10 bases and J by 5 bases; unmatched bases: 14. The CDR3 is CAKQGGLAGGLRTGELFF. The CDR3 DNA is TGTGCCAAGCAGGGGGGACTAGCGGGAGGCCTGAGAACCGGGGAGCTGTTTTTT.

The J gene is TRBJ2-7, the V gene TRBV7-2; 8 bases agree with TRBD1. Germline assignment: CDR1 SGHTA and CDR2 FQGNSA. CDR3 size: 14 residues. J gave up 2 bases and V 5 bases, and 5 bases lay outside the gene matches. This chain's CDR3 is CASSRTGTTYEQYF. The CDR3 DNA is TGTGCCAGCAGCCGGACAGGGACAACCTACGAGCAGTACTTC.

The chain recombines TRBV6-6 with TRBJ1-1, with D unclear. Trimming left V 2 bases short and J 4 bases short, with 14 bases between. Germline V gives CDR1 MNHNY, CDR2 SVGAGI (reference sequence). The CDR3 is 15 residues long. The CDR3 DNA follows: TGTGCCAGCAGTTACCCTACCCCAGGAACCACTGAAGCTTTCTTT. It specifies CASSYPTPGTTEAFF.

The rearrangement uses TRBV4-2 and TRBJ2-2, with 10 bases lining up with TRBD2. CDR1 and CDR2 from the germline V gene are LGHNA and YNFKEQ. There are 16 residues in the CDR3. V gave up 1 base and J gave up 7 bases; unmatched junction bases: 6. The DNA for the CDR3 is TGTGCCAGCAGCCAAGTTCTAGCGGGAGCAGGCGGGGAGCTGTTTTTT. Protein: CASSQVLAGAGGELFF.

CDR3 region: CASSLQGRGYTF. CDR3 in DNA: TGTGCCAGCAGCTTACAGGGTCGTGGCTACACCTTC. The rearrangement links TRBV28 to TRBJ1-2; maybe TRBD1 (6 bases). From germline, CDR1 is MDHEN and CDR2 SYDVKM. This CDR3 has 12 amino acids. Trimming removed 6 bases from V and 7 bases from J, with 12 bases in between.

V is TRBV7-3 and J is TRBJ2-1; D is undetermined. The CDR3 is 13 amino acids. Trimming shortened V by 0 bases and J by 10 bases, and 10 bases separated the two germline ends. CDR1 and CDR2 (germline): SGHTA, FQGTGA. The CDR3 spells CASSLTGATEQFF. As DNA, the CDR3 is TGTGCCAGCAGCTTAACGGGCGCGACGGAGCAGTTCTTC.

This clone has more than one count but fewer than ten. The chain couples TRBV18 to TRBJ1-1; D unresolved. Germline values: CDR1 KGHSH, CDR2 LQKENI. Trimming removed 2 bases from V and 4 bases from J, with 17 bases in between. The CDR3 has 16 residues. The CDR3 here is CASSPAVWSGGTEAFF. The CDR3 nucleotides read TGTGCCAGCTCACCAGCGGTTTGGTCCGGCGGCACTGAAGCTTTCTTT.

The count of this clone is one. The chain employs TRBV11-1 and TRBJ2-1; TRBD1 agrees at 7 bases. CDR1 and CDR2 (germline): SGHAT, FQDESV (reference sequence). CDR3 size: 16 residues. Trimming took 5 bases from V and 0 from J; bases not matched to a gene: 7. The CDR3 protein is CASSQYRGYSYNEQFF. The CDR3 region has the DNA TGTGCCAGCAGCCAATACAGGGGCTACTCCTACAATGAGCAGTTCTTC.

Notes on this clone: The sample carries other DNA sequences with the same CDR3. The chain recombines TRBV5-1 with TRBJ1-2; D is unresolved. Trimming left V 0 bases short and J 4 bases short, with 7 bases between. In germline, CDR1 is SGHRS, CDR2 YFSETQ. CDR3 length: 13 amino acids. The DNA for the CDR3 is TGCGCCAGCAGCTTGGGCGAGGTCTATGGCTACACCTTC. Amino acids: CASSLGEVYGYTF. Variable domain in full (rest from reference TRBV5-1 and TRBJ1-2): KAGVTQTPRYLIKTRGQQVTLSCSPISGHRSVSWYQQTPGQGLQFLFEYFSETQRNKGNFPGRFSGRQFSNSRSEMNVSTLELGDSALYLCASSLGEVYGYTFGSGTRLTVV.

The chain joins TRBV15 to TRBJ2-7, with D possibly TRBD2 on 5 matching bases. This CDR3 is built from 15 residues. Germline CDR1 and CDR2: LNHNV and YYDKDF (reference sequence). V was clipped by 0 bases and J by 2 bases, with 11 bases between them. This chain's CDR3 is CATSRDTRAPYEQYF. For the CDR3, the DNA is TGTGCCACCAGCAGAGATACGCGGGCACCCTACGAGCAGTACTTC.

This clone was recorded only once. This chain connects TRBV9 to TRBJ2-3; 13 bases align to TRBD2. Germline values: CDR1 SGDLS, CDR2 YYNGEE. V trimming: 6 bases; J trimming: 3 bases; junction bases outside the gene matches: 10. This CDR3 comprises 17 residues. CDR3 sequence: CASTLNGLAGATDTQYF. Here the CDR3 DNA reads TGTGCCAGCACTCTTAACGGACTAGCGGGAGCGACAGATACGCAGTATTTT.

In DNA, the CDR3 is TGTGCCAGCAAGGAGGGGGCAGACGGCGTTCTTAACTATGGCTACACCTTC. Its translation: CASKEGADGVLNYGYTF. This chain uses TRBV28 with TRBJ1-2, with 7 bases aligning to TRBD1. This CDR3 region has 17 residues. Trimming cost V 7 bases and J 1 base; bases outside gene matches: 15. In germline, CDR1 is MDHEN, CDR2 SYDVKM.

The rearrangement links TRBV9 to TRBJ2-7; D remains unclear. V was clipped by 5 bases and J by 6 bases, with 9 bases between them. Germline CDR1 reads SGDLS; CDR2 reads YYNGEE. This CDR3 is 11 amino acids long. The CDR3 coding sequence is TGTGCCAGCAGGGTTTTGAGCGAGCAGTACTTC. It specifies CASRVLSEQYF.

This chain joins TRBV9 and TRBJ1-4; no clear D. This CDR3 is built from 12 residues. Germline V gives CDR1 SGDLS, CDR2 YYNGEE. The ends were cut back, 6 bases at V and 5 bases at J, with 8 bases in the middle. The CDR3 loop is CASTTPNEKLFF. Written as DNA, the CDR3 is TGTGCCAGCACTACTCCGAATGAAAAACTGTTTTTT.

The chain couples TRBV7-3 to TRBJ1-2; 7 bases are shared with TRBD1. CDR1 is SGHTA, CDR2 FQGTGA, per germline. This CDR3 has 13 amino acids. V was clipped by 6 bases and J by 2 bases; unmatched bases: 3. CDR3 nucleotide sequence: TGTGCCAGCAGTATGGGACAGAACTATGGCTACACCTTC. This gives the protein CASSMGQNYGYTF.

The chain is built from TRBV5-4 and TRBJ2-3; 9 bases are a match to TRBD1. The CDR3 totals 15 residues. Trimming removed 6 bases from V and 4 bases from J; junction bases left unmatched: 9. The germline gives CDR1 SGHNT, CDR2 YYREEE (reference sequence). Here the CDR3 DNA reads TGTGCCAGCAAAAGGACAGGGGTGAATTCAGATACGCAGTATTTT. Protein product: CASKRTGVNSDTQYF.

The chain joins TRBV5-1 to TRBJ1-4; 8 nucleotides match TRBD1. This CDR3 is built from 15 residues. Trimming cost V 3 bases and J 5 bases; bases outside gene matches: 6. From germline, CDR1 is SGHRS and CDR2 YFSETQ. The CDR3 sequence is CASSWGQVPNEKLFF. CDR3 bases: TGCGCCAGCAGCTGGGGACAGGTTCCGAATGAAAAACTGTTTTTT.